The clone carrying this TCR beta chain appeared many times. The antigen is not known. The CDR3 is 17 residues long. The germline V gene encodes CDR1 SGHTA and CDR2 FQGNSA. V was shortened by 4 bases and J by 6 bases, with 22 bases between the two germline ends. The data were obtained in a study of T cell repertoires in cytomegalovirus infection. Using its own MiXCR run on the reads, TCRdb lists one record per CDR3 protein. Of approximately 260,000 distinct CDR3 sequences listed, roughly a fifth are singletons. General study points: Public TCR beta family frequency separated CMV-and-HLA carriers, including in an independent cohort.

The V gene is TRBV7-2, the J gene TRBJ1-5, with D perhaps matching TRBD1 (6 bases). The source of this sequence is a human donor in good health (CMV status not recorded). Some clones in this sample may be carry-over from other donors' samples. The material was cultured PBMCs, obtained from culture after CMV antigen stimulation. Here the CDR3 DNA reads TGTGCCAGCAGCTCAGGGGCGGGGGGGGGCATCGGTCAGCCCCAGCATTTT. Its translation: CASSSGAGGGIGQPQHF.